This entry describes one TCR beta chain. Antigen unknown. This entry belongs to a study of identical twins' blood T cells. In the study overall: Some 50 million reads covered roughly six alpha-chain and roughly six beta-chain libraries. Study-level findings and limits: Top TCRbeta clonotypes were shared more with twin than unrelated donors. V gene usage reportedly matched far better within twin pairs than unrelated donors.

J lost 5 bases, V lost 4 bases, and 7 bases had no gene match. The CDR3 covers 15 residues. The germline V gene encodes CDR1 SGHNT and CDR2 YYREEE (reference sequence). One entry per CDR3 protein, called by TCRdb with MiXCR from the 5' RACE reads. The table lists roughly 340,000 distinct CDR3 sequences, about 28% of them singletons. This chain links TRBV5-4 with TRBJ2-1; TRBD2 agrees at 9 bases. The sequenced sample consisted of PBMCs. The receptor comes from a woman aged 18 to 55 in good health. This CDR3 is CASSPGLAKHNEQFF. The CDR3 region has the DNA TGTGCCAGCAGCCCCGGACTAGCGAAACACAATGAGCAGTTCTTC.